A selection of T cell receptor beta chains follows, all from one sample in a study of cytomegalovirus exposure and HLA in healthy donors. The method was immunoSEQ multiplex PCR; TCRdb's version includes in-frame clones alone and lacks a portion of them. Of approximately 120,000 clones listed, roughly nine tenths are singletons. Sequencing was done on a sample of PBMCs. The receptor set was obtained from a woman younger than 35 in good health and CMV-seronegative. Each CDR3 is given with its conserved first and last residue. Each record gives: CDR3 DNA, CDR3 protein, J gene, V gene, clone size, D gene. D genes are given only for firm matches. Not every row has a clone size; where given, it reads once, few, many or a size class.

cdr3_nt: TGTGCCTGGAGTCCCCAGGCACCGGGGTTGGAGCAGTACTTC; cdr3_aa: CAWSPQAPGLEQYF; j_call: TRBJ2-7; v_call: TRBV30; clone_size: -; d_call: -
cdr3_nt: TGCGCCAGCAGCTTGGGGGGACTAGGGAACTACAATGAGCAGTTCTTC; cdr3_aa: CASSLGGLGNYNEQFF; j_call: TRBJ2-1; v_call: TRBV5-1; clone_size: -; d_call: TRBD2
cdr3_nt: TGCGCCAGCAGCTGGATGGCCGAGGTAGGTGGCGAGCAGTACTTC; cdr3_aa: CASSWMAEVGGEQYF; j_call: TRBJ2-7; v_call: TRBV5-1; clone_size: -; d_call: -
cdr3_nt: TGCGCCAGCAGCTTGATGGCTAGCCTGAGCAATGAGCAGTTCTTC; cdr3_aa: CASSLMASLSNEQFF; j_call: TRBJ2-1; v_call: TRBV5-1; clone_size: -; d_call: -
cdr3_nt: TGTGCCAGCAGTGGTACCGGGACAGGGGGCGAGCAGTACTTC; cdr3_aa: CASSGTGTGGEQYF; j_call: TRBJ2-7; v_call: TRBV6-6; clone_size: few; d_call: TRBD1
cdr3_nt: TGTGCCAGCAGTGCGAGGGGGCTAGCGGGAGGCCCGCAGTACTTC; cdr3_aa: CASSARGLAGGPQYF; j_call: TRBJ2-7; v_call: TRBV25-1; clone_size: -; d_call: TRBD2
cdr3_nt: TGTGCCACCAGCAGAGGAGCGGCCTCTGGGGCCAACGTCCTGACTTTC; cdr3_aa: CATSRGAASGANVLTF; j_call: TRBJ2-6; v_call: TRBV15; clone_size: -; d_call: -
cdr3_nt: TGTGCCAGCAGGAGGACAGGGGTTTACCCTGAAGCTTTCTTT; cdr3_aa: CASRRTGVYPEAFF; j_call: TRBJ1-1; v_call: TRBV6-1; clone_size: -; d_call: TRBD1
cdr3_nt: TGTGCCAGCAGCTCCTACCTAGAGCGTCCAAGCTCCTACAATGAGCAGTTCTTC; cdr3_aa: CASSSYLERPSSYNEQFF; j_call: TRBJ2-1; v_call: TRBV11-1; clone_size: -; d_call: -
cdr3_nt: TGTGCCACAACCAGGGGGAACACTGAAGCTTTCTTT; cdr3_aa: CATTRGNTEAFF; j_call: TRBJ1-1; v_call: TRBV10-3; clone_size: once; d_call: -
cdr3_nt: TGCGCCAGCAGCCCCGATCAGGGGGGCCGATATGAAGCTTTCTTT; cdr3_aa: CASSPDQGGRYEAFF; j_call: TRBJ1-1; v_call: TRBV5-1; clone_size: -; d_call: TRBD1
cdr3_nt: TGTGCCAGCAGCCCCTGGACTAGCGGGGCCTACAATGAGCAGTTCTTC; cdr3_aa: CASSPWTSGAYNEQFF; j_call: TRBJ2-1; v_call: TRBV13; clone_size: -; d_call: TRBD2
cdr3_nt: TGCGCCAGCAGCCAAGCTAGGACTAGGAGTACAGAGACCCAGTACTTC; cdr3_aa: CASSQARTRSTETQYF; j_call: TRBJ2-5; v_call: TRBV4-1; clone_size: -; d_call: TRBD2
cdr3_nt: TGTGCCAGACTCCAGGGCTCTGGAAACACCATATATTTT; cdr3_aa: CARLQGSGNTIYF; j_call: TRBJ1-3; v_call: TRBV5-3; clone_size: once; d_call: -
cdr3_nt: TGTGCCAGCAGCTTAGAACGCCTAAAATATACGTGGACTGAAGCTTTCTTT; cdr3_aa: CASSLERLKYTWTEAFF; j_call: TRBJ1-1; v_call: TRBV7-6; clone_size: -; d_call: -
cdr3_nt: TGTGCCAGCAGCTGGGAACGGGGGACTGGGACCCAGTACTTC; cdr3_aa: CASSWERGTGTQYF; j_call: TRBJ2-5; v_call: TRBV5-6; clone_size: -; d_call: -
cdr3_nt: TGTGCCTGGAGTTGGAGGGGAGGGATGGGAACAGGCTATGGCTACACCTTC; cdr3_aa: CAWSWRGGMGTGYGYTF; j_call: TRBJ1-2; v_call: TRBV30; clone_size: -; d_call: -
cdr3_nt: TGTGCCCCCAGGGGTCAGCAGGGCCAAGAGACCCAGTACTTC; cdr3_aa: CAPRGQQGQETQYF; j_call: TRBJ2-5; v_call: TRBV2; clone_size: -; d_call: -
cdr3_nt: TGTGCCAGCAGCTTGGGTAGAACCTACGAGCAGTACTTC; cdr3_aa: CASSLGRTYEQYF; j_call: TRBJ2-7; v_call: TRBV5-4; clone_size: -; d_call: -
cdr3_nt: TGTGCCTGGAGTGTTGAGGGGGTGCATCAGCCCCAGCATTTT; cdr3_aa: CAWSVEGVHQPQHF; j_call: TRBJ1-5; v_call: TRBV30; clone_size: -; d_call: -
cdr3_nt: TGCGCCAGCAGCGTAGCGGGGACCGGGGAGCTGTTTTTT; cdr3_aa: CASSVAGTGELFF; j_call: TRBJ2-2; v_call: TRBV5-1; clone_size: few; d_call: TRBD2
cdr3_nt: TGTGCCAGCAGTCTCCGGACAGTGGGTCAGCCCCAGCATTTT; cdr3_aa: CASSLRTVGQPQHF; j_call: TRBJ1-5; v_call: TRBV27; clone_size: -; d_call: -
cdr3_nt: TGCGCCAGCAGCCTACCGGGACTAGCCAGGGAGACCCAGTACTTC; cdr3_aa: CASSLPGLARETQYF; j_call: TRBJ2-5; v_call: TRBV4-1; clone_size: -; d_call: TRBD2
cdr3_nt: TGTGCCAGCAGCTTGGATCAGGAGACCCAGTACTTC; cdr3_aa: CASSLDQETQYF; j_call: TRBJ2-5; v_call: TRBV5-4; clone_size: -; d_call: -
cdr3_nt: TGTGCCAGCAGCCAAGATCCAAATAACTATGGCTACACCTTC; cdr3_aa: CASSQDPNNYGYTF; j_call: TRBJ1-2; v_call: TRBV14; clone_size: -; d_call: -
cdr3_nt: TGTGCTAGCAGCTCCAGGGTAGACGGGAGTCCCCCAGATACGCAGTATTTT; cdr3_aa: CASSSRVDGSPPDTQYF; j_call: TRBJ2-3; v_call: TRBV7-7; clone_size: -; d_call: -
cdr3_nt: TGTGCCACCAGCGGGGGGAGGAGTGAGCAGTTCTTC; cdr3_aa: CATSGGRSEQFF; j_call: TRBJ2-1; v_call: TRBV15; clone_size: -; d_call: -
cdr3_nt: TGTGCCAGCAGCTTGGCCCCGGACAATGAGCAGTTCTTC; cdr3_aa: CASSLAPDNEQFF; j_call: TRBJ2-1; v_call: TRBV5-6; clone_size: -; d_call: -
cdr3_nt: TGTGCCAGCAGTTTATTAGGGGAGGAGGCTGAAGCTTTCTTT; cdr3_aa: CASSLLGEEAEAFF; j_call: TRBJ1-1; v_call: TRBV28; clone_size: -; d_call: -
cdr3_nt: TGCGCCAGTACAGGGGGTGACGAGCAGTACTTC; cdr3_aa: CASTGGDEQYF; j_call: TRBJ2-7; v_call: TRBV10-2; clone_size: -; d_call: TRBD1
cdr3_nt: TGCAGCGTTCTGCAGGGGGCTTCAGAGACCCAGTACTTC; cdr3_aa: CSVLQGASETQYF; j_call: TRBJ2-5; v_call: TRBV29-1; clone_size: -; d_call: TRBD1
cdr3_nt: TGCGCCAGCAGCCGAGGGTCGGGCCTCCTAGCGGCCATAAGGGCCGGGGAGCTGTTTTTT; cdr3_aa: CASSRGSGLLAAIRAGELFF; j_call: TRBJ2-2; v_call: TRBV4-1; clone_size: -; d_call: TRBD2
cdr3_nt: TGTGCCAGTAAATCACAGGGGTTTGGTGGTGGCTACACCTTC; cdr3_aa: CASKSQGFGGGYTF; j_call: TRBJ1-2; v_call: TRBV19; clone_size: -; d_call: TRBD1
cdr3_nt: TGTGCCAGCAGCTTAGCGAATCTCCGGGACAGGGAGCAGACCCAGTACTTC; cdr3_aa: CASSLANLRDREQTQYF; j_call: TRBJ2-5; v_call: TRBV7-9; clone_size: -; d_call: TRBD1
cdr3_nt: TGTGCCAGCAGTGCCGTGAAGTGGGGCAGGGGGTTTCAGCCCCAGCATTTT; cdr3_aa: CASSAVKWGRGFQPQHF; j_call: TRBJ1-5; v_call: TRBV28; clone_size: -; d_call: TRBD1
cdr3_nt: TGTGCCAGCAAATTACGGGGCGGACAGTACTACGAGCAGTACTTC; cdr3_aa: CASKLRGGQYYEQYF; j_call: TRBJ2-7; v_call: TRBV6-5; clone_size: -; d_call: -
cdr3_nt: TGTGCCAGCAGCGGGACCCGACAGGGAGCTGAAGCTTTCTTT; cdr3_aa: CASSGTRQGAEAFF; j_call: TRBJ1-1; v_call: TRBV2; clone_size: -; d_call: TRBD1
cdr3_nt: TGTGCCGCGGCCATTTTATACACAGATACGCAGTATTTT; cdr3_aa: CAAAILYTDTQYF; j_call: TRBJ2-3; v_call: TRBV2; clone_size: -; d_call: -
cdr3_nt: TGTGCCAGCAGACTTGGGACAGGCGCAGCCAAAAACATTCAGTACTTC; cdr3_aa: CASRLGTGAAKNIQYF; j_call: TRBJ2-4; v_call: TRBV2; clone_size: -; d_call: TRBD1
cdr3_nt: TGTGCCACTATGCGGGAGAGGGACACCGGGGAGCTGTTTTTT; cdr3_aa: CATMRERDTGELFF; j_call: TRBJ2-2; v_call: TRBV19; clone_size: -; d_call: TRBD2
cdr3_nt: TGCGCCAGCAGCTGGGGGGGTGGAACTAGCACAGATACGCAGTATTTT; cdr3_aa: CASSWGGGTSTDTQYF; j_call: TRBJ2-3; v_call: TRBV5-1; clone_size: once; d_call: TRBD2
cdr3_nt: TGTGCCAGCAGTTTAAGGGGCGGGGGGCCGCGATCCTACGAGCAGTACTTC; cdr3_aa: CASSLRGGGPRSYEQYF; j_call: TRBJ2-7; v_call: TRBV27; clone_size: -; d_call: TRBD2
cdr3_nt: TGTGCCAGTAGTGCAGGGGCGAGGCAGCCCCAGCATTTT; cdr3_aa: CASSAGARQPQHF; j_call: TRBJ1-5; v_call: TRBV19; clone_size: -; d_call: -
cdr3_nt: TGTGCCAGCAGCTTAGGGTTAGGGGATGAGCAGTTCTTC; cdr3_aa: CASSLGLGDEQFF; j_call: TRBJ2-1; v_call: TRBV13; clone_size: -; d_call: -
cdr3_nt: TGTGCCTGGAGTGAAGCGGAAAGGGTCTACAATGAGCAGTTCTTC; cdr3_aa: CAWSEAERVYNEQFF; j_call: TRBJ2-1; v_call: TRBV30; clone_size: -; d_call: -
cdr3_nt: TGTGCCAGCAGCTTGGGCAGGGTAGGCGACTACACCTTC; cdr3_aa: CASSLGRVGDYTF; j_call: TRBJ1-2; v_call: TRBV5-4; clone_size: -; d_call: -
cdr3_nt: TGTGCCAGCAGCCAAGAGGGTCAGCAGGATGGTAAGGCTTTCTTT; cdr3_aa: CASSQEGQQDGKAFF; j_call: TRBJ1-1; v_call: TRBV14; clone_size: -; d_call: -
cdr3_nt: TGTGCCAGCTCACCGGACACTAATCAGCCCCAGCATTTT; cdr3_aa: CASSPDTNQPQHF; j_call: TRBJ1-5; v_call: TRBV18; clone_size: few; d_call: -
cdr3_nt: TGTGCCAGCAGGGGACAGGAGAACACTGAAGCTTTCTTT; cdr3_aa: CASRGQENTEAFF; j_call: TRBJ1-1; v_call: TRBV6-5; clone_size: -; d_call: TRBD1
cdr3_nt: TGTGCCAGTAGTGGCAGGGTGGACACTGAAGCTTTCTTT; cdr3_aa: CASSGRVDTEAFF; j_call: TRBJ1-1; v_call: TRBV6-6; clone_size: -; d_call: -
cdr3_nt: TGTGCCAGCAGCTCCCAACGACTAGCGGGATTTTGGGATGAGCAGTTCTTC; cdr3_aa: CASSSQRLAGFWDEQFF; j_call: TRBJ2-1; v_call: TRBV11-2; clone_size: -; d_call: TRBD2
cdr3_nt: TGTGCCAGCAGCTTCGACCGCGGATTGGGTCCCTACTATGGCTACACCTTC; cdr3_aa: CASSFDRGLGPYYGYTF; j_call: TRBJ1-2; v_call: TRBV5-4; clone_size: -; d_call: -
cdr3_nt: TGTGCCAGCAGCCAAGACGGAGGACAGGGGGCTGAAGCTTTCTTT; cdr3_aa: CASSQDGGQGAEAFF; j_call: TRBJ1-1; v_call: TRBV4-2; clone_size: -; d_call: TRBD1